A selection of T cell receptor beta chains follows, all from one sample in a study of post-analysis software for immune sequencing data. Each CDR3 protein is one row after TCRdb ran MiXCR on the PCR reads. This sample has some 890,000 distinct CDR3 sequences, with under 70% found just once. Sequenced material: blood. These receptors all come from a girl between 5 and 17 years old with multiple sclerosis. Both conserved end residues are trimmed from each CDR3. Each record gives: V gene, D gene, CDR3 protein. The D gene is left open where the match is weak.

v_gene: TRBV10-3
d_gene: .
CDR3aa: ATWHRNSYEQY

v_gene: TRBV20-1
d_gene: TRBD2
CDR3aa: SALSAGRGFPYEQY

v_gene: TRBV4-1
d_gene: TRBD1
CDR3aa: ASSQGPGTGGNTEAF

v_gene: TRBV18
d_gene: TRBD1
CDR3aa: ASSPIISPWDRNQETQY

v_gene: TRBV7-2
d_gene: .
CDR3aa: ASSDLASGQY

v_gene: TRBV5-1
d_gene: .
CDR3aa: ASSLDGPFATNEKLF

v_gene: TRBV20-1
d_gene: .
CDR3aa: SARDQVPYNEQF

v_gene: TRBV24-1
d_gene: TRBD1
CDR3aa: ATSDAPGQGSNEQF

v_gene: TRBV5-1
d_gene: TRBD1
CDR3aa: ASSPRQGNNEKLF

v_gene: TRBV20-1
d_gene: TRBD2
CDR3aa: SATDLAGTYVDTQY

v_gene: TRBV5-1
d_gene: TRBD2
CDR3aa: ASRVGGSGDTQY

v_gene: TRBV3-1
d_gene: .
CDR3aa: ASSQVWGYEQY

v_gene: TRBV29-1
d_gene: .
CDR3aa: SVSDRLYQDIQY

v_gene: TRBV7-9
d_gene: TRBD1
CDR3aa: ASQWTGSYEQY

v_gene: TRBV5-6
d_gene: .
CDR3aa: ASSLLWGIQETQY

v_gene: TRBV28
d_gene: .
CDR3aa: ASSSLGSKQF

v_gene: TRBV29-1
d_gene: .
CDR3aa: SVVGLLTQETQY

v_gene: TRBV15
d_gene: .
CDR3aa: ATSSTAEETQY

v_gene: TRBV5-1
d_gene: TRBD2
CDR3aa: ASSLGTSGETQY

v_gene: TRBV6-6
d_gene: TRBD2
CDR3aa: ASSSRAGFSYNEQF

v_gene: TRBV7-2
d_gene: .
CDR3aa: ASSSPRAFGYGYT

v_gene: TRBV27
d_gene: TRBD2
CDR3aa: ASSVELAGIDGQF

v_gene: TRBV25-1
d_gene: .
CDR3aa: ASSEYIGGEQF

v_gene: TRBV20-1
d_gene: .
CDR3aa: SASSGGNEQY

v_gene: TRBV20-1
d_gene: .
CDR3aa: SAETDTYNEQF

v_gene: TRBV7-9
d_gene: TRBD1
CDR3aa: ASSSRDRNYGYT

v_gene: TRBV6-6
d_gene: TRBD1
CDR3aa: ATHITGDGYT

v_gene: TRBV6-4
d_gene: TRBD1
CDR3aa: ASSWDRVRGEQF

v_gene: TRBV20-1
d_gene: TRBD2
CDR3aa: SVFTGTSRDEQF

v_gene: TRBV18
d_gene: .
CDR3aa: ASSPNGGNEKLF

v_gene: TRBV7-2
d_gene: .
CDR3aa: ASSSRTQEETQY

v_gene: TRBV5-1
d_gene: .
CDR3aa: ASSFAGSGANVLT

v_gene: TRBV9
d_gene: .
CDR3aa: ASSVAQAALYEQY

v_gene: TRBV7-9
d_gene: TRBD2
CDR3aa: ASSVPSGGLQETQY

v_gene: TRBV20-1
d_gene: TRBD2
CDR3aa: SARGLAGITRETQY

v_gene: TRBV5-1
d_gene: .
CDR3aa: ASSLIGTGELF

v_gene: TRBV6-5
d_gene: TRBD1
CDR3aa: ASREGQGASEQY

v_gene: TRBV6-5
d_gene: .
CDR3aa: ASTLGSEQY

v_gene: TRBV20-1
d_gene: TRBD2
CDR3aa: SAGNWEGEGYEQY

v_gene: TRBV29-1
d_gene: .
CDR3aa: SVEGTESGYNEQF

v_gene: TRBV7-2
d_gene: .
CDR3aa: ASSLALGPTEAF

v_gene: TRBV7-3
d_gene: .
CDR3aa: ASSPYGKDEQY